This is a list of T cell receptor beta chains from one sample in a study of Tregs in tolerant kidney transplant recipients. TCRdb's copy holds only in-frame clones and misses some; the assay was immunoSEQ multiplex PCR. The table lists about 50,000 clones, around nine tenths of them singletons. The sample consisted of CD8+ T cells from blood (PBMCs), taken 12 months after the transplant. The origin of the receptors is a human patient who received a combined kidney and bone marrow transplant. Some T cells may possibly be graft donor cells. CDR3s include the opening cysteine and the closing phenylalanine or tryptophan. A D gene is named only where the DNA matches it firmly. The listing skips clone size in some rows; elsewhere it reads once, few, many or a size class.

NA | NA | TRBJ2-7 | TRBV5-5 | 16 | TGTGCCAGCAGCCCCCAAATGGCTAGCGACTCCTACGAGCAGTACTTC | CASSPQMASDSYEQYF
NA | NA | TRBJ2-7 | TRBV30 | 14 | TGTGCCTGGGGCCGACAGGATAGATCCTACGAGCAGTACTTC | CAWGRQDRSYEQYF
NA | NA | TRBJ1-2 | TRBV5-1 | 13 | TGCGCCAGCAGCTTGGACCCGAGAGGAGGCTACACCTTC | CASSLDPRGGYTF
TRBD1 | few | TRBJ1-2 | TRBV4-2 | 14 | TGTGCCAGCAGCTTGGACGGGACAGACTATGGCTACACCTTC | CASSLDGTDYGYTF
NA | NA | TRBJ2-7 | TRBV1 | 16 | TGCACCAGCAGCCTATGGGGGAGGGGCGAGTCCTACGAGCAGTACTTC | CTSSLWGRGESYEQYF
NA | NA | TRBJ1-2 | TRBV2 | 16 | TGTGCCAGCAGTGAATCTTTAGGGGGAAATGCCTATGGCTACACCTTC | CASSESLGGNAYGYTF
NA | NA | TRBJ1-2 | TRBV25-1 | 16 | TGTGCCAGCAGTGAATCCGGACGGACCAGGGCCTATGGCTACACCTTC | CASSESGRTRAYGYTF
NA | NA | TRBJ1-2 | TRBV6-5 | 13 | TGTGCCAGCAGCCTCAGAGACTTCTATGGCTACACCTTC | CASSLRDFYGYTF
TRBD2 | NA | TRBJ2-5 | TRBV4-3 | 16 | TGCGCCAGCAGCCCCCAACCGGGAGGGGGTGAGGAGACCCAGTACTTC | CASSPQPGGGEETQYF
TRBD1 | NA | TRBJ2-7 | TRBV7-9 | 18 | TGTGCCAGCAGCTTAGCCGGCTGGGTAGGGACAGGGTTTTACGAGCAGTACTTC | CASSLAGWVGTGFYEQYF
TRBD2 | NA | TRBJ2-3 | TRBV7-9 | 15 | TGTGCCAGCAGCTTAGAGCGGGGGGGCGGAGATACGCAGTATTTT | CASSLERGGGDTQYF
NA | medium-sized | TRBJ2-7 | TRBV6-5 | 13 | TGTGCCAGCAGTTCTACTCTAACCTACGAGCAGTACTTC | CASSSTLTYEQYF
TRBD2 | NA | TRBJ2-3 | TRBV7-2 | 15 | TGTGCCAGCAGCTTAGTGGGGGGGAAGACAGATACGCAGTATTTT | CASSLVGGKTDTQYF
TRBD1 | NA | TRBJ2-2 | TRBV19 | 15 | TGTGCCAGCACCGCTTTTGAAGGGGGCTCCGGGGAGCTGTTTTTT | CASTAFEGGSGELFF
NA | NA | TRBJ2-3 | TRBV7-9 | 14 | TGTGCCAGCAGTCACAGTTTGATGGCAGATACGCAGTATTTT | CASSHSLMADTQYF
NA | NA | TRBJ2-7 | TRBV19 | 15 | TGTGCCAGTCGGAGAAGACTGAGGAGCTCCTACGAGCAGTACTTC | CASRRRLRSSYEQYF
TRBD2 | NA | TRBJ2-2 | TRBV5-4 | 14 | TGTGCCAGCAGCTTCCGGGGGGGTACCGGGGAGCTGTTTTTT | CASSFRGGTGELFF
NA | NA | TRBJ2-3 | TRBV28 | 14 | TGTGCCAGCAGCCCCCAATTTAGCACAGATACGCAGTATTTT | CASSPQFSTDTQYF
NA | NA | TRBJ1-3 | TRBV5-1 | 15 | TGCGCCAGCAGCTTGGCAGGGCCCTCTGGAAACACCATATATTTT | CASSLAGPSGNTIYF
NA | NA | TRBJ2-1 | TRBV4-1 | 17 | TGCGCCAGCAGCCAACCCTGGACACCTCGCTCCTACAATGAGCAGTTCTTC | CASSQPWTPRSYNEQFF
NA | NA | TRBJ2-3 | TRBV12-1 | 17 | TGTGCCAGCAGCCCAGGACTAGCGGGTCGGTTCACAGATACGCAGTATTTT | CASSPGLAGRFTDTQYF
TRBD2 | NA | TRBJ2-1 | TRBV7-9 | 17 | TGTGCCAGCAGCTTAGTTGGGGCTAGCGGGAGTCTCAATGAGCAGTTCTTC | CASSLVGASGSLNEQFF
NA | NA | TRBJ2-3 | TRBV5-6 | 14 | TGTGCCAGCAGCTTGGCACAAGGCACAGATACGCAGTATTTT | CASSLAQGTDTQYF
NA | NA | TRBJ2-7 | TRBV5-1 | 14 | TGCGCCAGCAGCCCGATTGGAGCTGATCTCGAGCAGTACTTC | CASSPIGADLEQYF
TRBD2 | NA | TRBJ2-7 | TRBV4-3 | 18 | TGCGCCAGCAGCCAGGCTCCGGGACTAGCGGGGGGGCGCTACGAGCAGTACTTC | CASSQAPGLAGGRYEQYF
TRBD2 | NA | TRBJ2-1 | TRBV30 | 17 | TGTGCCTGGAGTCTAACCCATCTCAGCGGGGTCTACAATGAGCAGTTCTTC | CAWSLTHLSGVYNEQFF
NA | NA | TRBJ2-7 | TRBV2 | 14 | TGTGCCAGCAGTGAAGGCGGACAGCACTACGAGCAGTACTTC | CASSEGGQHYEQYF